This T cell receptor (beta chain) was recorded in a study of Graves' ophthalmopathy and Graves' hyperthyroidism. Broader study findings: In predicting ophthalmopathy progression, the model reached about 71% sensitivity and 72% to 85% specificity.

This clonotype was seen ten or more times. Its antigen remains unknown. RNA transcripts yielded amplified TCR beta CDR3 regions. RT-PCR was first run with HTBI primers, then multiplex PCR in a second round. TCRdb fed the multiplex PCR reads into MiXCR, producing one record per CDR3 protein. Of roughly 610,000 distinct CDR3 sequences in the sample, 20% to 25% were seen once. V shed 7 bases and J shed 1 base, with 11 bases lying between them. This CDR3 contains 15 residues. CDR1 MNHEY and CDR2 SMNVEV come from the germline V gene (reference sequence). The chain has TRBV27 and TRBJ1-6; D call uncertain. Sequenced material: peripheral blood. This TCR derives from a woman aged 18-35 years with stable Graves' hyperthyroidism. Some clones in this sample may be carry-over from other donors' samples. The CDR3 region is CASTPSVSYNSPLHF. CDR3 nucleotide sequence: TGTGCCAGCACACCTAGTGTATCCTATAATTCACCCCTCCACTTT.